These T cell receptor beta chains were read from a single sample in a study of shared clonotypes between healthy human individuals. The data were produced by immunoSEQ multiplex PCR, yet TCRdb's version contains in-frame clones alone and is incomplete. The data show approximately 2.5 million clones, roughly 93% seen once. Sequenced material: naive CD4+ T cells from PBMCs. The receptors derive from a man aged 18-30 years in good health. Some clones in this sample may be carry-over from other donors' samples. Each CDR3 is given with its conserved first and last residue. A D gene is named only where the DNA matches it firmly. Some rows have no size entry. The others give once, few or many, or a class for an expanded clone.

d_call: TRBD2; j_call: TRBJ2-1; clone_size: -; v_call: TRBV11-2; cdr3_nt: TGTGCCAGCACCAGACTAGCGGGAGGACTCCAGTTCTTC; cdr3_aa: CASTRLAGGLQFF
d_call: TRBD2; j_call: TRBJ2-1; clone_size: -; v_call: TRBV7-3; cdr3_nt: TGTGCCAGCAGCCCTACTAGCGGAGCCTTAAACAATGAGCAGTTCTTC; cdr3_aa: CASSPTSGALNNEQFF
d_call: -; j_call: TRBJ2-1; clone_size: -; v_call: TRBV27; cdr3_nt: TGTGCCAGCTTTGGGTTCGTCGGACGACACAATGAGCAGTTCTTC; cdr3_aa: CASFGFVGRHNEQFF
d_call: TRBD1; j_call: TRBJ1-5; clone_size: -; v_call: TRBV5-1; cdr3_nt: TGCGCCAGCAGCTTGACAGGGGCCAATCAGCCCCAGCATTTT; cdr3_aa: CASSLTGANQPQHF
d_call: TRBD2; j_call: TRBJ2-7; clone_size: -; v_call: TRBV6-6; cdr3_nt: TGTGCCAGCAGTTCTAGCGGGGCGAGCTCCTACGAGCAGTACTTC; cdr3_aa: CASSSSGASSYEQYF
d_call: -; j_call: TRBJ1-4; clone_size: -; v_call: TRBV18; cdr3_nt: TGTGCCAGCTCACTACAGGGATCCCCAACTAATGAAAAACTGTTTTTT; cdr3_aa: CASSLQGSPTNEKLFF
d_call: -; j_call: TRBJ2-5; clone_size: -; v_call: TRBV5-4; cdr3_nt: TGTGCCAGCAGCTTGTACCAGAGGGAGACCCAGTACTTC; cdr3_aa: CASSLYQRETQYF
d_call: -; j_call: TRBJ2-5; clone_size: once; v_call: TRBV5-1; cdr3_nt: TGCGCCAGCGGCCCGGCCAGCCAAGAGACCCAGTACTTC; cdr3_aa: CASGPASQETQYF
d_call: -; j_call: TRBJ2-7; clone_size: -; v_call: TRBV28; cdr3_nt: TGTGCCAGCAGTTCTCCCCGGGGAACCGGCGAGCAGTACTTC; cdr3_aa: CASSSPRGTGEQYF
d_call: -; j_call: TRBJ1-1; clone_size: -; v_call: TRBV9; cdr3_nt: TGTGCCAGCAGCGTAGAAGTCTACGCAACTTATGCTGAAGCTTTCTTT; cdr3_aa: CASSVEVYATYAEAFF
d_call: -; j_call: TRBJ1-5; clone_size: -; v_call: TRBV6-6; cdr3_nt: TGTGCCAGCAGTTACTCCGCCGGGTTCACTAGCGTACAGCATTTT; cdr3_aa: CASSYSAGFTSVQHF
d_call: -; j_call: TRBJ1-6; clone_size: -; v_call: TRBV6-5; cdr3_nt: TGTGCCAGCAGTTACTCGAGGGGAAATTCACCCCTCCACTTT; cdr3_aa: CASSYSRGNSPLHF
d_call: TRBD1; j_call: TRBJ1-1; clone_size: few; v_call: TRBV27; cdr3_nt: TGTGCCAGCAGGAGACAGGGACTGAACACTGAAGCTTTCTTT; cdr3_aa: CASRRQGLNTEAFF
d_call: -; j_call: TRBJ2-7; clone_size: -; v_call: TRBV18; cdr3_nt: TGTGCCAGCTCACCTGACCTAGTAAGGACCTACGAGCAGTACTTC; cdr3_aa: CASSPDLVRTYEQYF
d_call: -; j_call: TRBJ1-5; clone_size: once; v_call: TRBV19; cdr3_nt: TGTGCCAGTAGCTCTCGGGGGGGCAATCAGCCCCAGCATTTT; cdr3_aa: CASSSRGGNQPQHF
d_call: -; j_call: TRBJ2-1; clone_size: -; v_call: TRBV28; cdr3_nt: TGTGCCAGCAGTACGCCGGGACTGACTATTTCCAATGAGCAGTTCTTC; cdr3_aa: CASSTPGLTISNEQFF
d_call: TRBD2; j_call: TRBJ2-7; clone_size: -; v_call: TRBV7-2; cdr3_nt: TGTGCCAGCAGCTTCCTGACTAGCGGGGTCTCCTACGAGCAGTACTTC; cdr3_aa: CASSFLTSGVSYEQYF
d_call: -; j_call: TRBJ1-5; clone_size: few; v_call: TRBV10-1; cdr3_nt: TGCGCCAGCAGTGAGTGGGTCAAATCCAATCAGCCCCAGCATTTT; cdr3_aa: CASSEWVKSNQPQHF
d_call: -; j_call: TRBJ2-3; clone_size: -; v_call: TRBV11-2; cdr3_nt: TGTGCCAGCAGCTTTCGATCCCTAGTAGGGGCAGATACGCAGTATTTT; cdr3_aa: CASSFRSLVGADTQYF
d_call: -; j_call: TRBJ2-7; clone_size: -; v_call: TRBV29-1; cdr3_nt: TGCAGCGTCGATACCGGGACTGCTACCTACGAGCAGTACTTC; cdr3_aa: CSVDTGTATYEQYF
d_call: TRBD2; j_call: TRBJ2-1; clone_size: -; v_call: TRBV6-5; cdr3_nt: TGTGCCAGCAGTTCTACAGCGGGAGCGGGTATCGAGCAGTTCTTC; cdr3_aa: CASSSTAGAGIEQFF
d_call: TRBD2; j_call: TRBJ2-5; clone_size: -; v_call: TRBV5-4; cdr3_nt: TGTGCCAGCAGCTCCAAGATGGCTAGCGGGATCCTACAAGAGACCCAGTACTTC; cdr3_aa: CASSSKMASGILQETQYF
d_call: -; j_call: TRBJ2-1; clone_size: -; v_call: TRBV5-1; cdr3_nt: TGCGCCAGCAGCTTTTCGTTAGAACGACGCAATGAGCAGTTCTTC; cdr3_aa: CASSFSLERRNEQFF
d_call: TRBD1; j_call: TRBJ2-7; clone_size: -; v_call: TRBV28; cdr3_nt: TGTGCCAGCAGTCCGCGGGACAGGGTCTACGAGCAGTACTTC; cdr3_aa: CASSPRDRVYEQYF
d_call: TRBD2; j_call: TRBJ2-4; clone_size: -; v_call: TRBV28; cdr3_nt: TGTGCCAGCACCTCGGGAGGGTTAGCCAAAAACATTCAGTACTTC; cdr3_aa: CASTSGGLAKNIQYF
d_call: -; j_call: TRBJ2-5; clone_size: once; v_call: TRBV7-2; cdr3_nt: TGTGCCAGCAGCACCCGCCGGGGAGGCCCCCCAGAGACCCAGTACTTC; cdr3_aa: CASSTRRGGPPETQYF
d_call: -; j_call: TRBJ2-7; clone_size: -; v_call: TRBV28; cdr3_nt: TGTGCCAGCAGTTCGCCCCCCAAGGAGGGGTACTTC; cdr3_aa: CASSSPPKEGYF
d_call: -; j_call: TRBJ1-2; clone_size: -; v_call: TRBV2; cdr3_nt: TGTGCCAGCAGTGAAATTGCCGATGGGAATGGCTACACCTTC; cdr3_aa: CASSEIADGNGYTF
d_call: TRBD1; j_call: TRBJ1-5; clone_size: -; v_call: TRBV30; cdr3_nt: TGTGCCTGGAGTGAGGGAGGGACAGTCGTCCAGCCCCAGCATTTT; cdr3_aa: CAWSEGGTVVQPQHF
d_call: TRBD2; j_call: TRBJ2-7; clone_size: -; v_call: TRBV6-1; cdr3_nt: TGTGCCAGCATGACTAGCGGATTATACGAGCAGTACTTC; cdr3_aa: CASMTSGLYEQYF
d_call: -; j_call: TRBJ2-7; clone_size: once; v_call: TRBV28; cdr3_nt: TGTGCCAGCAGCCTTTCTGGGAGCTCCTACGAGCAGTACTTC; cdr3_aa: CASSLSGSSYEQYF
d_call: TRBD2; j_call: TRBJ2-2; clone_size: -; v_call: TRBV28; cdr3_nt: TGTGCGAGCAAATCTGGCGGGAGGATTGCCGGGGAGCTGTTTTTT; cdr3_aa: CASKSGGRIAGELFF
d_call: -; j_call: TRBJ2-7; clone_size: -; v_call: TRBV20-1; cdr3_nt: TGCAGTCTCTTAAAGTCCCACGAGCAGTACTTC; cdr3_aa: CSLLKSHEQYF
d_call: -; j_call: TRBJ1-2; clone_size: -; v_call: TRBV6-5; cdr3_nt: TGTGCCAGCAGTCCCCACATCCCAGGTGTCTATGGCTACACCTTC; cdr3_aa: CASSPHIPGVYGYTF
d_call: -; j_call: TRBJ1-4; clone_size: -; v_call: TRBV5-8; cdr3_nt: TGTGCCAGCAGCTTTTGGGCAGTGGGGAGTGAAAAACTGTTTTTT; cdr3_aa: CASSFWAVGSEKLFF
d_call: -; j_call: TRBJ1-1; clone_size: -; v_call: TRBV6-1; cdr3_nt: TGTGCCAGCAGGTTGGTGGGAGTCGCTGAAGCTTTCTTT; cdr3_aa: CASRLVGVAEAFF
d_call: TRBD1; j_call: TRBJ2-4; clone_size: once; v_call: TRBV5-8; cdr3_nt: TGTGCCAGCGGACAGGGGGCAAAAAGGGGCAAAAACATTCAGTACTTC; cdr3_aa: CASGQGAKRGKNIQYF
d_call: TRBD2; j_call: TRBJ2-1; clone_size: -; v_call: TRBV25-1; cdr3_nt: TGTGCCAGCAGTGAACTCCCCCCCGGCGGGAGTGGGTACAATGAGCAGTTCTTC; cdr3_aa: CASSELPPGGSGYNEQFF
d_call: TRBD1; j_call: TRBJ1-1; clone_size: -; v_call: TRBV18; cdr3_nt: TGTGCCAGCTTCGAGGGGGCCCTGAACACTGAAGCTTTCTTT; cdr3_aa: CASFEGALNTEAFF
d_call: TRBD1; j_call: TRBJ2-7; clone_size: -; v_call: TRBV10-3; cdr3_nt: TGTGCCATCAGTGAGCAGGGGGTCTCCTACGAGCAGTACTTC; cdr3_aa: CAISEQGVSYEQYF
d_call: -; j_call: TRBJ2-2; clone_size: -; v_call: TRBV11-3; cdr3_nt: TGTGCCAGCAGCCGCACAGGGAACACCGGGGAGCTGTTTTTT; cdr3_aa: CASSRTGNTGELFF
d_call: -; j_call: TRBJ1-5; clone_size: -; v_call: TRBV6-1; cdr3_nt: TGTGCCAGCAGTGAAGGACAGTTCCTCAGGAATCAGCCCCAGCATTTT; cdr3_aa: CASSEGQFLRNQPQHF
d_call: -; j_call: TRBJ2-1; clone_size: -; v_call: TRBV5-1; cdr3_nt: TGCGCCAGCAGCCTTCCCCAGCGGAACTCCTACAATGAGCAGTTCTTC; cdr3_aa: CASSLPQRNSYNEQFF